This record covers a single T cell receptor beta chain. What it recognizes is unknown. CDR3 length equals 13 residues. TCRdb's copy holds only in-frame clones and misses some; the assay was immunoSEQ multiplex PCR. The repertoire holds around 84,000 clones, roughly 85% seen once, with approximately 1.5% in the top ten. These data come from a study of T cell responses to AZD1222 COVID-19 vaccine. Study conclusions and caveats: The donor cohort was predominantly white British with a female majority, and clonal diversity may have been underestimated.

Sample: peripheral blood, taken on day 0 of AZD1222 vaccination. This chain uses TRBV21-1 with TRBJ1-4; TRBD1 is the table's D call and was not checked against the DNA. TRBV21-1 constitutes a pseudogene. The sequence was obtained from an adult in good health. The CDR3 region is CAREWGQEEKLFF. DNA of the CDR3: TGTGCCAGGGAGTGGGGCCAGGAGGAAAAACTGTTTTTT.